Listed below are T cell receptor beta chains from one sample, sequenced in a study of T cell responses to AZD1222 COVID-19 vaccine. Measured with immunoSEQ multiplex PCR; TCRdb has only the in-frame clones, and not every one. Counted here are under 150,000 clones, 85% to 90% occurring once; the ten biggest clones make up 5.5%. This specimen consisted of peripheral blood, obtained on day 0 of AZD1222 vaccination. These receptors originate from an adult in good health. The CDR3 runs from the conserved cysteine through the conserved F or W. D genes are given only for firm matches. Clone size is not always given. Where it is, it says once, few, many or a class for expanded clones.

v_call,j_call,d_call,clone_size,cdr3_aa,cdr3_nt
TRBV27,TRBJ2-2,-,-,CASSFMGTGELFF,TGTGCCAGCAGTTTTATGGGCACCGGGGAGCTGTTTTTT
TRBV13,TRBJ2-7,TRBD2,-,CASSSLAGGSYEQYF,TGTGCCAGCAGCTCACTAGCGGGAGGCTCCTACGAGCAGTACTTC
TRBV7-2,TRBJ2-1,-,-,CASSLAEYEQFF,TGTGCCAGCAGCTTAGCGGAATATGAGCAGTTCTTC
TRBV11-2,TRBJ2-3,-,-,CASSFYDSTDTQYF,TGTGCCAGCAGCTTCTATGACAGCACAGATACGCAGTATTTT
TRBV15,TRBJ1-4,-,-,CATSRGLEKLFF,TGTGCCACCAGCAGAGGGCTTGAAAAACTGTTTTTT
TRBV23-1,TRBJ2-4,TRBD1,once,CASSARDRKNIQYF,TGCGCCAGCAGTGCCCGGGACAGAAAAAACATTCAGTACTTC
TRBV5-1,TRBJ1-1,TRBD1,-,CASSWLPGGQNTEAFF,TGCGCCAGCAGCTGGCTGCCAGGGGGCCAGAACACTGAAGCTTTCTTT
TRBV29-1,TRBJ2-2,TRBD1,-,CSVERDRGELFF,TGCAGCGTTGAAAGGGACAGGGGGGAGCTGTTTTTT
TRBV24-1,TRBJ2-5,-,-,CATSETGTTETQYF,TGTGCCACCAGTGAAACAGGGACCACAGAGACCCAGTACTTC
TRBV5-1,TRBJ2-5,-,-,CASSFDRPAETQYF,TGCGCCAGCAGCTTCGACAGGCCCGCAGAGACCCAGTACTTC
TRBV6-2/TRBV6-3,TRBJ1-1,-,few,CASSEGWYTEAFF,TGTGCCAGCAGTGAGGGATGGTACACTGAAGCTTTCTTT
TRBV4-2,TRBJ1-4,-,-,CASSQDEGFNEKLFF,TGTGCCAGCAGCCAAGATGAGGGTTTTAATGAAAAACTGTTTTTT
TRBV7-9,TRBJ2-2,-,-,CASSLSVDNANTGELFF,TGTGCCAGCAGCTTAAGCGTGGACAACGCGAACACCGGGGAGCTGTTTTTT
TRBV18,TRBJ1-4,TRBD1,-,CASSPRSIQGTLYEKLFF,TGTGCCAGCTCACCACGGTCTATACAGGGGACCCTCTATGAAAAACTGTTTTTT
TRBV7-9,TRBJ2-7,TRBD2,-,CASSRTLRGLAGSSYEQYF,TGTGCCAGCAGCCGCACCCTGAGGGGACTAGCGGGTAGCTCCTACGAGCAGTACTTC
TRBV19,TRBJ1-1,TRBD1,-,CASSIVPTGVTEAFF,TGTGCCAGTAGTATAGTACCGACAGGGGTCACTGAAGCTTTCTTT
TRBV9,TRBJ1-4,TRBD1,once,CASSVTGQGGKLFF,TGTGCCAGCAGCGTCACGGGACAGGGCGGAAAACTGTTTTTT
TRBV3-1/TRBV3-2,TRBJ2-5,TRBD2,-,CASSQRAGGILETQYF,TGTGCCAGCAGCCAACGAGCGGGAGGGATTCTGGAGACCCAGTACTTC
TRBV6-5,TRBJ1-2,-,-,CASSYPGGSYTF,TGTGCCAGCAGTTACCCGGGCGGGAGCTACACCTTC
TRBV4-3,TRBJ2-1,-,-,CASSQVGGSPYNEQFF,TGCGCCAGCAGCCAAGTCGGTGGTAGCCCCTACAATGAGCAGTTCTTC
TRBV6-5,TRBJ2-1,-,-,CASSARATDEQFF,TGTGCCAGCAGCGCCAGGGCTACAGATGAGCAGTTCTTC
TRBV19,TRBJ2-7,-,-,CASSPGVDRGYEQYF,TGTGCCAGTAGTCCCGGCGTCGACCGCGGCTACGAGCAGTACTTC
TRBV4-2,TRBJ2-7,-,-,CASSQGGSYEQYF,TGTGCCAGCAGCCAAGGAGGCTCCTACGAGCAGTACTTC
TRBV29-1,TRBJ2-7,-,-,CSVEMGSYEQYF,TGCAGCGTTGAAATGGGTTCCTACGAGCAGTACTTC
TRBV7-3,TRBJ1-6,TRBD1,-,CASSLRTGYNSPLHF,TGTGCCAGCAGCCTAAGGACAGGTTATAATTCACCCCTCCACTTT
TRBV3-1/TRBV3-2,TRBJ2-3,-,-,CASSQGTQSLSQYF,TGTGCCAGCAGCCAAGGGACTCAGAGCCTCTCGCAGTATTTT
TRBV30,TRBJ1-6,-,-,CAWSVASLYFNSPLHF,TGTGCCTGGAGTGTCGCCAGTCTATATTTTAATTCACCCCTCCACTTT
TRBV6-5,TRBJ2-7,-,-,CASMRTLLSYEQYF,TGTGCCAGCATGAGGACTTTATTATCATACGAGCAGTACTTC
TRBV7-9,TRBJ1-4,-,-,CASSLPPAEGEKLFF,TGTGCCAGCAGCTTACCCCCGGCTGAAGGAGAAAAACTGTTTTTT